The text below deals with one T cell receptor beta chain. This CDR3 region has 15 residues. Looked up from germline, CDR1 is ENHRY and CDR2 is SYGVKD. Trimming removed 4 bases from V and 6 bases from J; junction bases left unmatched: 9. Only in-frame clones appear in the TCRdb table, and some are missing; sequencing was by immunoSEQ multiplex PCR. This table has around 120,000 clones, around 87% appearing once. The data were obtained in a study of blood T cell repertoires in COVID-19. The overall study: Researchers got acute and convalescent COVID-19 samples from the United States, Italy and Spain.

What was sequenced was peripheral blood. V is TRBV10-3 and J is TRBJ1-2; 9 bases agree with TRBD1. This TCR was recovered from a woman in her 70s with acute or convalescent COVID-19. CDR3 sequence: CAISVEGDRVNGYTF. As DNA, the CDR3 is TGTGCCATCAGTGTGGAAGGGGACAGGGTGAATGGCTACACCTTC.